This TCR beta chain is from a study of cytomegalovirus exposure and HLA in healthy donors. Study summary: Some 180 million T cells yielded some 120 million unique TCR beta sequences in earlier analysis. Study-level findings and limits: Fewer N-insertions (relative to the roughly 670-donor mean) were reportedly seen in an Asian-associated ancestry cluster in a later analysis. The authors excluded some V segments, including TRBV6-2 and TRBV6-3, as indistinguishable.

The PCR contained 60 Vbeta and 13 Jbeta primers. Method: immunoSEQ multiplex PCR; TCRdb's copy keeps in-frame clones and lacks some. The sample holds some 150,000 clones, around 78% seen once. For this clone: Antigen specificity is unknown.

The CDR3 runs 14 residues. V was clipped by 3 bases and J by 9 bases; unmatched bases: 8. Germline CDR1 reads SGDLS; CDR2 reads YYNGEE. The genes are TRBV9 and TRBJ2-1; 8 bases line up with TRBD2. The material sequenced was PBMCs. The sequence was obtained from a woman under 40 in good health and CMV-seropositive. The CDR3 DNA reads as TGTGCCAGCAGCGAGACTAGCGTTTGGAGTGAGCAGTTCTTC. Amino acid sequence: CASSETSVWSEQFF.